This TCR beta chain is from a study of blood T cell repertoires in COVID-19. Overall study context: The United States, Italy and Spain supplied acute and convalescent COVID-19 samples. PBMCs, B-cell-depleted T cells, or T cells were the source of the cDNA or gDNA that made up the material.

About this clone: One end of the junction fails to match germline, which may point to a read error.

The CDR3 consists of 16 residues. The germline V gene encodes CDR1 KGHSH and CDR2 LQKENI. Per the study methods: Reference gene primer amplification gave estimated nucleated cell counts. This table comes from immunoSEQ multiplex PCR, and its TCRdb copy is limited to in-frame clones, with some not included. V, J and clone size were drawn from that table, and D and trimming were deduced from the DNA. The table lists 55,000 to 80,000 clones, approximately 80% of them singletons, with about 0.8% in the top ten. Sequencing was performed on peripheral blood. This TCR came from a woman aged 70-85 years with acute or convalescent COVID-19. This sequence joins TRBV18 and TRBJ2-7; the match to TRBD2 covers 7 bases. This CDR3 reads CASSPPASGNSYEQYF. The CDR3 nucleotides read TGTGCCAGCTCGCCACCCGCTAGCGGCAACTCCTACGAGCAGTACTTC.